Listed below are T cell receptor beta chains from one sample, sequenced in a study of metastatic and nonmetastatic thyroid tumors. TCRdb re-clonotyped the PCR reads through MiXCR. Of about 40,000 clones listed, about an eighth are singletons. Sequencing input: blood. All receptors come from a female donor with papillary thyroid cancer or a benign thyroid nodule (not recorded which). Some clones in this sample may be carry-over from other donors' samples. The CDR3 runs from the conserved cysteine through the conserved F or W. The order of the fields is clone size, J gene, D gene, V gene, CDR3 DNA, CDR3 protein. A D gene is named only where the DNA matches it firmly. Size values are once, few and many counts, or a class for expanded clones, and some rows have none.

once | TRBJ2-7 | TRBD1 | TRBV5-1 | TGCGCCAGCAGCTTGCAGTTGGGACAGGGGTACGAGCAGTACTTC | CASSLQLGQGYEQYF
few | TRBJ2-1 | NA | TRBV10-2 | TGCGCCAGCAGCATCCTTAGCGTAGTGTATGAGCAGTTCTTC | CASSILSVVYEQFF
many | TRBJ1-1 | NA | TRBV5-8 | TGTGCCAGCAGCGTTTCGACGGTGAACACTGAAGCTTTCTTT | CASSVSTVNTEAFF
many | TRBJ1-1 | NA | TRBV10-3 | TGTGCCATCAGTGAGTTCAGGGCAACTGAAGCTTTCTTT | CAISEFRATEAFF
many | TRBJ2-2 | NA | TRBV19 | TGTGCCAGTAATGGGGTGTACACCGGGGAGCTGTTTTTT | CASNGVYTGELFF
many | TRBJ2-7 | NA | TRBV2 | TGTGCCAGCAGTGAACAGGGGCTAAACTACGAGCAGTACTTC | CASSEQGLNYEQYF
many | TRBJ1-1 | NA | TRBV5-1 | TGCGCCAGCAGCGAACAGACAGCCTTCAACACTGAAGCTTTCTTT | CASSEQTAFNTEAFF
many | TRBJ1-2 | NA | TRBV28 | TGTGCCAGCAGTTCAGGGTTCGTAGATGATGGCTACACCTTC | CASSSGFVDDGYTF
many | TRBJ1-5 | NA | TRBV6-5 | TGTGCCAGCAGTTACTCCACTCGACAGAGCAATCAGCCCCAGCATTTT | CASSYSTRQSNQPQHF
many | TRBJ2-1 | TRBD2 | TRBV19 | TGTGCCAGTAGTATAGCTGGTGCTAGCGGGAGAAATGAGCAGTTCTTC | CASSIAGASGRNEQFF
NA | TRBJ1-1 | NA | TRBV11-3 | TGTGCCAGCAGCTTACGGACTGCTGAAGCTTTCTTT | CASSLRTAEAFF
many | TRBJ2-3 | NA | TRBV5-4 | TGTGCCAGCAGCTTGGGAGGTAGCGGAGGGGCTACAGATACGCAGTATTTT | CASSLGGSGGATDTQYF
few | TRBJ2-3 | TRBD2 | TRBV5-5 | TGTGCCAGCAGCTTGGTTAGCGGGACCCCGGATACGCAGTATTTT | CASSLVSGTPDTQYF
many | TRBJ2-4 | NA | TRBV11-2 | TGTGCCAGCCCCACCCGTTACATATTAGCCAAAAACATTCAGTACTTC | CASPTRYILAKNIQYF
many | TRBJ1-2 | NA | TRBV20-1 | TGCAGTGCTTTCACAGGTTTGAGTTATGGCTACACCTTC | CSAFTGLSYGYTF
NA | TRBJ1-1 | TRBD1 | TRBV25-1 | TGTGCCAGCAGAGGACAGGGAGGAACTGAAGCTTTCTTT | CASRGQGGTEAFF
many | TRBJ1-1 | NA | TRBV5-4 | TGTGCCAGCAGCTTGCTGGGGGATGGGAACACTGAAGCTTTCTTT | CASSLLGDGNTEAFF
many | TRBJ2-7 | TRBD2 | TRBV6-1 | TGTGCCAGCACCCCCGCAGCGGGAGGGCGTGAGCAGTACTTC | CASTPAAGGREQYF
many | TRBJ1-6 | NA | TRBV9 | TGTGCCAGCAGCCTAGGGGGACCACCCCTCCACTTT | CASSLGGPPLHF
many | TRBJ1-1 | NA | TRBV6-1 | TGTGCCAGCTCGAACGGACAGAAGAACACTGAAGCTTTCTTT | CASSNGQKNTEAFF
many | TRBJ2-2 | NA | TRBV18 | TGTGCCAGCTCGCCCCCCGGACAGACCGGGGAGCTGTTTTTT | CASSPPGQTGELFF